This TCR beta chain came from a study of CD8 T cells in ankylosing spondylitis. General observations from the study: Blood of patients with ankylosing spondylitis appeared to be characterized by a TCR beta motif of fewer than 10 highly homologous variants. Disease-associated clones were CD8+ and fairly uncommon in peripheral blood.

This clonotype showed up many times. The antigen is not known. J gave up 1 base and V 3 bases, and 0 bases lay outside the gene matches. The CDR3 has 15 amino acids. Germline assignment: CDR1 LNHNV and CDR2 YYDKDF (reference sequence). TCRdb passed the 5' RACE reads through MiXCR, listing each CDR3 protein once. The sample carries some 200,000 distinct CDR3 sequences, roughly 18% recorded once. The material sequenced was blood, either unsorted or a sorted T cell fraction (not recorded which). The TCR comes from a male donor aged 10 to 30 with ankylosing spondylitis or in good health (not recorded which). The chain carries TRBV15 and TRBJ2-3, with TRBD2 identical over 11 bases. The CDR3 DNA follows: TGTGCCACCAGCAGTAGCGGGAGGGGCACAGATACGCAGTATTTT. Its protein is CATSSSGRGTDTQYF.